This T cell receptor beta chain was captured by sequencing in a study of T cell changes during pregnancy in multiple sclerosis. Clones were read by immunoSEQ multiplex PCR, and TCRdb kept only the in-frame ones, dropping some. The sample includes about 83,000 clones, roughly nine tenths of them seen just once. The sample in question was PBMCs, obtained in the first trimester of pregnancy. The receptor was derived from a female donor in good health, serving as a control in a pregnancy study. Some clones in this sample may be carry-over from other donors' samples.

The CDR3 DNA sequence: TGTGCCAGCAGTTTTAGCCTCGGAACCGGGGAGCTGTTTTTT. Amino acid sequence: CASSFSLGTGELFF. The chain carries TRBV6-6 and TRBJ2-2, with D unresolved. Per germline, CDR1 MNHNY and CDR2 SVGAGI (reference sequence). There are 14 residues in the CDR3. The ends were cut back, 4 bases at V and 5 bases at J, with 11 bases in the middle.